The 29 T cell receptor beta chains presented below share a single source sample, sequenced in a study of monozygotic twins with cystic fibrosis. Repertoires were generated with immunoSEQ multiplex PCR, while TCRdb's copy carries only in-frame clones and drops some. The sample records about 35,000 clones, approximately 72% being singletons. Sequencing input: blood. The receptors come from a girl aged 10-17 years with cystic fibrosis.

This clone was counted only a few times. CDR3 residues: CSVREAFF. CDR3 nucleotide sequence: TGCAGTGTTCGAGAAGCTTTCTTT. J is TRBJ1-1 and V is TRBV20-1; the D is unclear. The CDR3 totals 8 residues. Deletions cut 7 bases from V and 8 bases from J, with 5 bases between. Germline CDR1 is DFQATT and CDR2 is SNEGSKA (reference sequence).

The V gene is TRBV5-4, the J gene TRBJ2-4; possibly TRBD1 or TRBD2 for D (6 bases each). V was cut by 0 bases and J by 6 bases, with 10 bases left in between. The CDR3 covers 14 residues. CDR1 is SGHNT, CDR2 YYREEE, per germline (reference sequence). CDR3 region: CASSLGGAVNIQYF. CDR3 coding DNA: TGTGCCAGCAGCTTGGGGGGGGCTGTAAACATTCAGTACTTC.

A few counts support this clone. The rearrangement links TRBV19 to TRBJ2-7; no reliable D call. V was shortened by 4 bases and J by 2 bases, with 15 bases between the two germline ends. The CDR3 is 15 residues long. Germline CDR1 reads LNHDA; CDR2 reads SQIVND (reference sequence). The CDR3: CASSTGLWQTYEQYF. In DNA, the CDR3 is TGTGCCAGTAGTACCGGTTTGTGGCAGACCTACGAGCAGTACTTC.

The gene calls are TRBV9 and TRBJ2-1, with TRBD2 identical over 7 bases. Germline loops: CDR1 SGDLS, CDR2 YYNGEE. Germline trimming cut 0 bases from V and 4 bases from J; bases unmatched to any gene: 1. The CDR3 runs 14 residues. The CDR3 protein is CASSVVREYNEQFF. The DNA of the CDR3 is TGTGCCAGCAGCGTAGTGCGGGAGTACAATGAGCAGTTCTTC.

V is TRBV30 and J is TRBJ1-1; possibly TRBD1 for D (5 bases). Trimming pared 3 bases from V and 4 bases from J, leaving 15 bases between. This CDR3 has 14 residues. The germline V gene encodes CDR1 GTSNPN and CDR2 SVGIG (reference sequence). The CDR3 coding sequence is TGTGCCTGGAGGGCCAGCGGGGGGTTCACTGAAGCTTTCTTT. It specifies CAWRASGGFTEAFF.

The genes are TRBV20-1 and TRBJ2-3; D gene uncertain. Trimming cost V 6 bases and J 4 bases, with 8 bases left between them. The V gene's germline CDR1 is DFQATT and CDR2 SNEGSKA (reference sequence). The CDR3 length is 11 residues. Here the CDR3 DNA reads TGCAGTGCCAGGAATCCAGATACGCAGTATTTT. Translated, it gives CSARNPDTQYF.

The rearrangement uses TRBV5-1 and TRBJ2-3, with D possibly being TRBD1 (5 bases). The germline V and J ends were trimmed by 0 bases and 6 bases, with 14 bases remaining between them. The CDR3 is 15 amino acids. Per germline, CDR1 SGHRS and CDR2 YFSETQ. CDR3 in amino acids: CASSLARWGVDTQYF. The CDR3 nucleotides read TGCGCCAGCAGCTTGGCGAGGTGGGGCGTCGATACGCAGTATTTT.

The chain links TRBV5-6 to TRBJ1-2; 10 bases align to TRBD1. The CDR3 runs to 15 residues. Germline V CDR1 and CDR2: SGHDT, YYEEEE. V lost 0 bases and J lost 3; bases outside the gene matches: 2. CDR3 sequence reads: CASSLVGTGDYGYTF. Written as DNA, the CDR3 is TGTGCCAGCAGCTTGGTAGGGACAGGGGACTATGGCTACACCTTC.

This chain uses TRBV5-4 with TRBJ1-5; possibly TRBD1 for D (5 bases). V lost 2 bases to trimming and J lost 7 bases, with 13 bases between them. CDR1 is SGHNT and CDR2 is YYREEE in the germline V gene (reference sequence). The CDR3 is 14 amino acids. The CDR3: CASSFVGAGQPQHF. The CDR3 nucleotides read TGTGCCAGCAGCTTCGTAGGGGCTGGGCAGCCCCAGCATTTT.

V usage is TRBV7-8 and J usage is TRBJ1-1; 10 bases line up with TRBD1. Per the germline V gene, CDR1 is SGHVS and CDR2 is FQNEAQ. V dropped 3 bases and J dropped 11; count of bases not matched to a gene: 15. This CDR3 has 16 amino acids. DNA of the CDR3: TGTGCCAGCAGCTTCCGGGACAGGGGCGACTTGGGTTGGGCTTTCTTT. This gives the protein CASSFRDRGDLGWAFF.

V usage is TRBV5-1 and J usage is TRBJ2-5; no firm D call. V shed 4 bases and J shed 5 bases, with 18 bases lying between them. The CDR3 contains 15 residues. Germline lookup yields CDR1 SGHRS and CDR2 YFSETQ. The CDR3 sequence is CASSLEAVGWETQYF. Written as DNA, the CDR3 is TGCGCCAGCAGCCTAGAGGCTGTGGGTTGGGAGACCCAGTACTTC. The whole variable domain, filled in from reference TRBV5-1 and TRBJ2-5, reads KAGVTQTPRYLIKTRGQQVTLSCSPISGHRSVSWYQQTPGQGLQFLFEYFSETQRNKGNFPGRFSGRQFSNSRSEMNVSTLELGDSALYLCASSLEAVGWETQYFGPGTRLLVL.

The CDR3 DNA sequence: TGTGCCTGGGGACAGGGTAGCACAGATACGCAGTATTTT. Its protein is CAWGQGSTDTQYF. The chain links TRBV30 to TRBJ2-3; 8 nucleotides match TRBD1. The junction had 1 base not matched to a gene; V was cut back by 5 bases and J by 0 bases. Germline CDR1 is GTSNPN and CDR2 is SVGIG (reference sequence). This CDR3 comprises 13 residues.

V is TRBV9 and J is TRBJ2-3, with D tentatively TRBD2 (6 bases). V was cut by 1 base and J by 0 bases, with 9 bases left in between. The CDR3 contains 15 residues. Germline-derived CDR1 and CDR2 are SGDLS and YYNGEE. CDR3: CASSVSGTSTDTQYF. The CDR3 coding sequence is TGTGCCAGCAGCGTATCAGGGACTAGCACAGATACGCAGTATTTT.

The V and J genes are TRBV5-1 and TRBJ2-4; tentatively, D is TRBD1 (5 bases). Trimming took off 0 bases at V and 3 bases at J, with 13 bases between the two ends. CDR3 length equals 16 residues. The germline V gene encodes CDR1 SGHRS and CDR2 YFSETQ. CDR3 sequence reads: CASSLAFGQGKNIQYF. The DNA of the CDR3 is TGCGCCAGCAGCTTGGCCTTCGGTCAGGGCAAAAACATTCAGTACTTC.

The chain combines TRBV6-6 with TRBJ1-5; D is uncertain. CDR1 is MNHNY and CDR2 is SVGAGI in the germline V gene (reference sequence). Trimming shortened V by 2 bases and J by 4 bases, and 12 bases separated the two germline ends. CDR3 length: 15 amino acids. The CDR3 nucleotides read TGTGCCAGCAGTTACGGGCAGGCGGGTAATCAGCCCCAGCATTTT. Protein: CASSYGQAGNQPQHF.

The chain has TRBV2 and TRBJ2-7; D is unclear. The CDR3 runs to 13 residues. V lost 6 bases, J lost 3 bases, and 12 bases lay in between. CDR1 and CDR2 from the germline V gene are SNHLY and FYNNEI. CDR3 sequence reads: CASRLGENYEQYV. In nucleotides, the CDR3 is TGTGCCAGCAGGCTGGGCGAGAACTACGAGCAGTACGTC.

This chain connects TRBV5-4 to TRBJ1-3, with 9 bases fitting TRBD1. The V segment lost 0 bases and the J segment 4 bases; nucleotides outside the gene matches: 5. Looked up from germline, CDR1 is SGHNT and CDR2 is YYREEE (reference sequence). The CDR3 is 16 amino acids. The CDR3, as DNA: TGTGCCAGCAGCTTGGGACAGGGGGGTACGGGAAACACCATATATTTT. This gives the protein CASSLGQGGTGNTIYF.

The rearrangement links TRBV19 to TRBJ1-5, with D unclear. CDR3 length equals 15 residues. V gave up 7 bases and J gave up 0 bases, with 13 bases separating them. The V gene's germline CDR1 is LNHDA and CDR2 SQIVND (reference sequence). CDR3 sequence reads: CASNPHRYSNQPQHF. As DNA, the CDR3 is TGTGCCAGTAACCCACACCGTTATAGCAATCAGCCCCAGCATTTT.

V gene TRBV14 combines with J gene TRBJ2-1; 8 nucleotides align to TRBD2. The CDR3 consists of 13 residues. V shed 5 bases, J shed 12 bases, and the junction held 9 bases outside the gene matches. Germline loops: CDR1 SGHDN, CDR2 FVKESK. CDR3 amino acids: CASSLQAGVGQFF. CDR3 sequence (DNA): TGTGCCAGCAGCTTACAAGCGGGAGTAGGGCAGTTCTTC.

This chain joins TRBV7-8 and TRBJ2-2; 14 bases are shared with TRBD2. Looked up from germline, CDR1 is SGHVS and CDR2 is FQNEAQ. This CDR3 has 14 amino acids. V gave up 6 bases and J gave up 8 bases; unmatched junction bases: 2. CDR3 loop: CASRWTSGRGELFF. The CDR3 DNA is TGTGCCAGCAGGTGGACTAGCGGGAGGGGGGAGCTGTTTTTT.

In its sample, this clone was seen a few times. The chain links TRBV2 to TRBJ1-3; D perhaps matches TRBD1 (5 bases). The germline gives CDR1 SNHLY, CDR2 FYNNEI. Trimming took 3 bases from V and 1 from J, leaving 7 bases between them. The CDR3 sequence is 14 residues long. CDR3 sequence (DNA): TGTGCCAGCAGTGACAGGGTGTCTGGAAACACCATATATTTT. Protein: CASSDRVSGNTIYF. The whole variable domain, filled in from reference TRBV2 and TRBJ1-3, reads EPEVTQTPSHQVTQMGQEVILRCVPISNHLYFYWYRQILGQKVEFLVSFYNNEISEKSEIFDDQFSVERPDGSNFTLKIRSTKLEDSAMYFCASSDRVSGNTIYFGEGSWLTVV.

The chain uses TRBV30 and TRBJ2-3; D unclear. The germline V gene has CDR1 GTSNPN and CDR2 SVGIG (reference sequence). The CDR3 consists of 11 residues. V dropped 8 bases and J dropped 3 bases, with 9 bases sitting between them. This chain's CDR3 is CAGWQTDTQYF. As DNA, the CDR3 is TGTGCCGGCTGGCAAACAGATACGCAGTATTTT.

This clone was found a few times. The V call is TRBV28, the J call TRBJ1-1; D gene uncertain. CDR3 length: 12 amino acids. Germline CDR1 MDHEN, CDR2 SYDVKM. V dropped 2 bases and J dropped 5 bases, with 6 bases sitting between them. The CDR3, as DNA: TGTGCCAGCAGTTTAGCAGAGACTGAAGCTTTCTTT. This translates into CASSLAETEAFF.

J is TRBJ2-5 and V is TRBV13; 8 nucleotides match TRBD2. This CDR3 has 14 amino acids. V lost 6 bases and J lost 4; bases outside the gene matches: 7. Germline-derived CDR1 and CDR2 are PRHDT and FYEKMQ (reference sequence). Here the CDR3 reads CASSERERGETQYF. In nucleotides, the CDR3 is TGTGCCAGCAGTGAGCGGGAGAGAGGAGAGACCCAGTACTTC.

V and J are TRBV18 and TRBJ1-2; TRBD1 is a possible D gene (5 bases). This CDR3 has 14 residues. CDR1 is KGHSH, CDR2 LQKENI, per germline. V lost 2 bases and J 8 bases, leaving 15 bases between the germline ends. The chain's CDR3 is CASSPTGGWDGYTF. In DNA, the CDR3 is TGTGCCAGCTCACCAACGGGCGGCTGGGACGGCTACACCTTC.

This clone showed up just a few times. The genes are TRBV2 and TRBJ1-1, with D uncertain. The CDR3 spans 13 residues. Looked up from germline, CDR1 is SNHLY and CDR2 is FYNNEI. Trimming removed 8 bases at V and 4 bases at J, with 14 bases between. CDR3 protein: CASGRAVSTEAFF. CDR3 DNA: TGTGCCAGCGGGAGGGCCGTGAGCACTGAAGCTTTCTTT. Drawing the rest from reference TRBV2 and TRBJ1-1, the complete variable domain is EPEVTQTPSHQVTQMGQEVILRCVPISNHLYFYWYRQILGQKVEFLVSFYNNEISEKSEIFDDQFSVERPDGSNFTLKIRSTKLEDSAMYFCASGRAVSTEAFFGQGTRLTVV.

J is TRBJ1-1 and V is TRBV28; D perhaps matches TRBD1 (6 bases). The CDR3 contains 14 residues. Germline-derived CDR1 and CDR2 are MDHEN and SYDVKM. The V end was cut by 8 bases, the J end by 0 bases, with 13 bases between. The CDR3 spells CASCLDSMNTEAFF. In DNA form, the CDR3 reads TGTGCCAGCTGCTTGGACAGCATGAACACTGAAGCTTTCTTT.

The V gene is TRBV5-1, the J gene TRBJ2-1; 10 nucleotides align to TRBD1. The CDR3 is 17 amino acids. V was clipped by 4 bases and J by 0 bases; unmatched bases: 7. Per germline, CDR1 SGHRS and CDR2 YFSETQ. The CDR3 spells CASSQWTGGSSYNEQFF. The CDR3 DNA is TGCGCCAGCAGCCAATGGACAGGGGGAAGCTCCTACAATGAGCAGTTCTTC. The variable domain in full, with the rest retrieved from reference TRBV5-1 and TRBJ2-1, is KAGVTQTPRYLIKTRGQQVTLSCSPISGHRSVSWYQQTPGQGLQFLFEYFSETQRNKGNFPGRFSGRQFSNSRSEMNVSTLELGDSALYLCASSQWTGGSSYNEQFFGPGTRLTVL.

CDR3 bases: TGTGCCAGCAGCCCTCATTACTTCCTTAACACTGAAGCTTTCTTT. This sequence encodes CASSPHYFLNTEAFF. The chain uses TRBV9 and TRBJ1-1; D uncertain. Trimming took off 4 bases at V and 2 bases at J, with 15 bases between the two ends. The CDR3 extends over 15 amino acids. CDR1 and CDR2 from the germline V gene are SGDLS and YYNGEE.